This T cell receptor beta chain was sequenced in a study of blood T cells in healthy people across ages. Study-wide results and caveats: Versus aged donors, long-lived donors had higher diversity and more naive CD4+ cells. The percentage of naive T cells correlated strongly with TCR beta diversity.

With regard to this clonotype: The antigen is undetermined.

Germline CDR1 and CDR2: SGHRS and YFSETQ. V lost 4 bases and J lost 10; bases outside the gene matches: 7. The CDR3 is 12 amino acids. A second PCR, run for roughly 7 to 11 cycles, used a sample-barcoded 5' primer plus a J-beta primer mix. One entry per CDR3 protein, called by TCRdb with MiXCR from the 5' RACE reads. The sample holds roughly 1,000,000 distinct CDR3 sequences, 20% to 25% seen once. This sample also belongs to another study, concerning T cells of mothers and their children. From that paper: All donors were healthy and Caucasian; they were a few mothers and their six children.

The V gene is TRBV5-1, the J gene TRBJ1-1; 7 bases are a match to TRBD1. This sequence originates from a girl aged 2 to 10 in good health. Sequenced: blood. The CDR3 is CASSPQGSGAFF. The CDR3 DNA reads TGCGCCAGCAGCCCACAGGGGTCCGGAGCTTTCTTT. Combining the CDR3 with reference TRBV5-1 and TRBJ1-1 gives the whole variable domain KAGVTQTPRYLIKTRGQQVTLSCSPISGHRSVSWYQQTPGQGLQFLFEYFSETQRNKGNFPGRFSGRQFSNSRSEMNVSTLELGDSALYLCASSPQGSGAFFGQGTRLTVV.